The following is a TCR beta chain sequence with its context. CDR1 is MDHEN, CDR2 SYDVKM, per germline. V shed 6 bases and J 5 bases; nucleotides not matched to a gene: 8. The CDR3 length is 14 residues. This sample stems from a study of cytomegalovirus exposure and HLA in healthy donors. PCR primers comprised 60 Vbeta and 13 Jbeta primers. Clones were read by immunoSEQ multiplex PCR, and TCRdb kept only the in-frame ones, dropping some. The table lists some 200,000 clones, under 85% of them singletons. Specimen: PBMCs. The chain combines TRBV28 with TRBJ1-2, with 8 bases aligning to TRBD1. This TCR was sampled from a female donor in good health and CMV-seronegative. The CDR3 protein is CASRNGQGGYGYTF. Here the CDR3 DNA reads TGTGCCAGCAGAAATGGACAGGGAGGGTATGGCTACACCTTC.